This TCR beta chain was identified in a study of blood T cells in healthy people across ages. At the level of the study: Capture via template switching afforded approximately one barcoded beta molecule per two T cells.

The study's findings and limits: Across the age range, TCR beta diversity per million T cells fell in a roughly linear way.

Each donor's blood draw was roughly 10 milliliters of peripheral blood. This clonotype was seen repeatedly, ten times or more. No antigen is known for it. Germline V gene sequence: CDR1 MNHEY, CDR2 SMNVEV (reference sequence). Trimming removed 6 bases from V and 4 bases from J, with 13 bases in between. This CDR3 spans 13 amino acids. A second PCR of roughly 7 to 11 cycles used a sample-barcoded 5' primer and a J-beta primer mix. Every molecule of cDNA carried a tag from a template-switch adaptor with 12 random nucleotides. Each CDR3 protein gets one entry after TCRdb re-called the 5' RACE reads with MiXCR. The table includes about 1,500,000 distinct CDR3 sequences, roughly 30% detected once.

This TCR came from a woman in her thirties in good health. The sequencing input was blood. The V gene is TRBV27, the J gene TRBJ2-7; perhaps TRBD2 as D (6 bases). Written as DNA, the CDR3 is TGTGCCAGCAGCCCCTCGGGGGAATACGAGCAGTACTTC. Its protein product is CASSPSGEYEQYF.